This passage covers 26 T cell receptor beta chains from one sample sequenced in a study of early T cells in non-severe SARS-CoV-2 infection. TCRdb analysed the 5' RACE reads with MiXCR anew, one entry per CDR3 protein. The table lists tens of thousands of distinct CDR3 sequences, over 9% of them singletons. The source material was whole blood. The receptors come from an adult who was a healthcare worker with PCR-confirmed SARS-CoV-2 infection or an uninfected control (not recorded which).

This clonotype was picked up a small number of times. The CDR3 loop reads CAISKDRGEDTGELFF. The CDR3 DNA reads TGTGCCATCAGTAAGGACAGGGGGGAGGACACCGGGGAGCTGTTTTTT. This chain links TRBV10-3 with TRBJ2-2; 10 bases are a match to TRBD1. CDR3 size: 16 residues. The V segment lost 5 bases and the J segment 3 bases; nucleotides outside the gene matches: 6. Germline assignment: CDR1 ENHRY and CDR2 SYGVKD.

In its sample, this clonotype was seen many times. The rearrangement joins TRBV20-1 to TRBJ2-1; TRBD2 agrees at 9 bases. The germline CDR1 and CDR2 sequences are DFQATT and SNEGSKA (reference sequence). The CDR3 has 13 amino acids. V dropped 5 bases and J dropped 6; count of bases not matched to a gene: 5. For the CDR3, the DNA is TGCAGTGCTGAGGGACTAGCCGTCAATGAGCAGTTCTTC. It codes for CSAEGLAVNEQFF.

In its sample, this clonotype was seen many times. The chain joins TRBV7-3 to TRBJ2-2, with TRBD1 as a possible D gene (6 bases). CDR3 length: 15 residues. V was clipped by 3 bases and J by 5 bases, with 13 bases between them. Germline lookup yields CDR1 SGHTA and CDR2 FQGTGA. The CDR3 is CASSFFTGSTGELFF. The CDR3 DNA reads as TGTGCCAGCAGCTTTTTTACAGGGAGTACCGGGGAGCTGTTTTTT.

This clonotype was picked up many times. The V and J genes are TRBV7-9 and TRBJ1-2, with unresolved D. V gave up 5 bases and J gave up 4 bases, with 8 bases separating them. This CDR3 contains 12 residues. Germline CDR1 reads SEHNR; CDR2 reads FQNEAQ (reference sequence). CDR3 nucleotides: TGTGCCAGCAGCCCCGGAGCCTATGGCTACACCTTC. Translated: CASSPGAYGYTF.

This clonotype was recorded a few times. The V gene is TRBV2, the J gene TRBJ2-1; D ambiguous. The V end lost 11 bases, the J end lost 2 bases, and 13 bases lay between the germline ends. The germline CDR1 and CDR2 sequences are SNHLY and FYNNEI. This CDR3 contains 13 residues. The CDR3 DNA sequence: TGTGCCCATAGCCCCAATACCTACAATGAGCAGTTCTTC. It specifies CAHSPNTYNEQFF.

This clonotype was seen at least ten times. The CDR3 nucleotides read TGTGCCAGCAGGTCCGGGACAGGGGGAGATTATACGCAGTATTTT. It is translated as CASRSGTGGDYTQYF. J is TRBJ2-3 and V is TRBV6-5; 11 nucleotides line up with TRBD1. Unmatched junction bases numbered 9, after V lost 6 bases and J lost 7 bases. Germline-derived CDR1 and CDR2 are MNHEY and SVGAGI. The length of the CDR3 is 15 residues.

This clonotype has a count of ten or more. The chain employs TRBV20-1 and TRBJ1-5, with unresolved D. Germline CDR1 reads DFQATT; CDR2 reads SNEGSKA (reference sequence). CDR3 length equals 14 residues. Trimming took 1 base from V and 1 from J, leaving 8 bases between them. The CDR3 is CSARVVASNQPQHF. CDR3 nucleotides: TGCAGTGCTAGAGTTGTCGCCAGCAATCAGCCCCAGCATTTT.

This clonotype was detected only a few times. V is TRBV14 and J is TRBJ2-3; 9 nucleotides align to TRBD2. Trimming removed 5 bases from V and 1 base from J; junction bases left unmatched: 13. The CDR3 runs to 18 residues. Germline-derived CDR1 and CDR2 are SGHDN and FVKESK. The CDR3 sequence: CASSYIAGVGPGTDTQYF. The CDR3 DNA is TGTGCCAGCAGCTACATAGCGGGAGTGGGGCCCGGCACAGATACGCAGTATTTT.

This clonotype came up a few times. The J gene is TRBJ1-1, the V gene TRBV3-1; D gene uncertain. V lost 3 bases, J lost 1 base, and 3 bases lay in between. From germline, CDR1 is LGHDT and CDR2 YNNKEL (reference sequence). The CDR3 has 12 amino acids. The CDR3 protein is CASSHANTEAFF. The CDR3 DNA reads TGTGCCAGCAGCCATGCGAACACTGAAGCTTTCTTT.

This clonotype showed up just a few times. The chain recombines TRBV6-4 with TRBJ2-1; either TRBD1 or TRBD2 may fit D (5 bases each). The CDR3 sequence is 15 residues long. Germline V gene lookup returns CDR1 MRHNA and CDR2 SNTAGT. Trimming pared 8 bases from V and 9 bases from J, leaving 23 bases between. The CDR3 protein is CASRMAWDPASEQFF. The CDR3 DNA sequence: TGTGCCAGCCGGATGGCCTGGGACCCAGCCAGTGAGCAGTTCTTC.

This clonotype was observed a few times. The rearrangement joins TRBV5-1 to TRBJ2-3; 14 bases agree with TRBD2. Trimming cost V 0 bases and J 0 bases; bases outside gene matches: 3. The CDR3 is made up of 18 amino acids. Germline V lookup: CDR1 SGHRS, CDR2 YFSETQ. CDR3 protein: CASSLGLAGGPSTDTQYF. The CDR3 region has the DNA TGCGCCAGCAGCTTGGGACTAGCGGGGGGGCCAAGCACAGATACGCAGTATTTT.

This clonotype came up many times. CDR3 in DNA: TGTGCCACCAGTGATTTTCCTCTGAGCAATGAGCAGTTCTTC. As protein: CATSDFPLSNEQFF. The V gene is TRBV24-1, the J gene TRBJ2-1; D not certain. Trimming removed 1 base at V and 6 bases at J, with 9 bases between. CDR1 and CDR2 (germline): KGHDR, SFDVKD. The CDR3 has 14 amino acids.

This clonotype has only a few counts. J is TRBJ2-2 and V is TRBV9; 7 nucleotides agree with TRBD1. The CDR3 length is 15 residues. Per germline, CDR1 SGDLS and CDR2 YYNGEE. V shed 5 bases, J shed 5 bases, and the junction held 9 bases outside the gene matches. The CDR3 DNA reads TGTGCCAGCAGTGCCAGAGGGGGCGTTACCGGGGAGCTGTTTTTT. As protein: CASSARGGVTGELFF. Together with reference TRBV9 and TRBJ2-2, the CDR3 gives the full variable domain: DSGVTQTPKHLITATGQRVTLRCSPRSGDLSVYWYQQSLDQGLQFLIQYYNGEERAKGNILERFSAQQFPDLHSELNLSSLELGDSALYFCASSARGGVTGELFFGEGSRLTVL.

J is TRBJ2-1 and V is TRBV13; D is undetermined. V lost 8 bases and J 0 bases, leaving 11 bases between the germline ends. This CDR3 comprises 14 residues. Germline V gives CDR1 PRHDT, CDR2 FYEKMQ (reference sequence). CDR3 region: CASRRADSYNEQFF. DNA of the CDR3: TGTGCCAGCCGCCGGGCGGACTCCTACAATGAGCAGTTCTTC.

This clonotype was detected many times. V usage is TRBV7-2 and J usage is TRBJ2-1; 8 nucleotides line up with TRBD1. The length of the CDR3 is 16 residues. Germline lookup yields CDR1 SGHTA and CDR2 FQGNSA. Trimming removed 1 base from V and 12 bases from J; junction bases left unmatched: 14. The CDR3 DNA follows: TGTGCCAGCAGCTTAGATGCCCGGACAGGGCCTCAATGGCAGTTCTTC. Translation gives CASSLDARTGPQWQFF.

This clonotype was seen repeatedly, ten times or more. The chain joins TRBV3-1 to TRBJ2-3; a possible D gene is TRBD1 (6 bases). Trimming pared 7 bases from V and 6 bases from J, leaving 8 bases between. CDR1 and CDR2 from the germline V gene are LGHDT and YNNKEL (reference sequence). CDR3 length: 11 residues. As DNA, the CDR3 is TGTGCCAGCAAGGGGGTCGATACGCAGTATTTT. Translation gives CASKGVDTQYF.

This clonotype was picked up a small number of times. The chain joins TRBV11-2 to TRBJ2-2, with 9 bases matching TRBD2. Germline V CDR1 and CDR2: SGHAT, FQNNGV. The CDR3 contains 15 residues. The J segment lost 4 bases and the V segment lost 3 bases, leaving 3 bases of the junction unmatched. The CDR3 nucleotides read TGTGCCAGCAGCTTGGGACTAGCAGGCACCGGGGAGCTGTTTTTT. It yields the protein CASSLGLAGTGELFF.

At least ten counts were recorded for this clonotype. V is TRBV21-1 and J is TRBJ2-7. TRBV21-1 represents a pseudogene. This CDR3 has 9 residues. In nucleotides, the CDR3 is TGTGCCCGGACGTACGAGCAGTACTTC. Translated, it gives CARTYEQYF.

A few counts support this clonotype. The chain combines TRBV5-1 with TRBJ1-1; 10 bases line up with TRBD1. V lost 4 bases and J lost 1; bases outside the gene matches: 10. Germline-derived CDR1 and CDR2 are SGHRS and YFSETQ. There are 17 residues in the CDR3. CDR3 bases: TGCGCCAGCAGCCCAAACCCGGGACAGGGGACGAACACTGAAGCTTTCTTT. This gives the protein CASSPNPGQGTNTEAFF.

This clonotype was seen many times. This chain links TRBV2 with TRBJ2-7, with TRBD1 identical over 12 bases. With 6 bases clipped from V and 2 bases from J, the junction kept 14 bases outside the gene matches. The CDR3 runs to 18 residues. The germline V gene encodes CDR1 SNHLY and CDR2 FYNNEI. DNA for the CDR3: TGTGCCAGCAGGAAAGGGACAGGGGGCGGCGGATCGACCTACGAGCAGTACTTC. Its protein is CASRKGTGGGGSTYEQYF. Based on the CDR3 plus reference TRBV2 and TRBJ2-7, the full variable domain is EPEVTQTPSHQVTQMGQEVILRCVPISNHLYFYWYRQILGQKVEFLVSFYNNEISEKSEIFDDQFSVERPDGSNFTLKIRSTKLEDSAMYFCASRKGTGGGGSTYEQYFGPGTRLTVT.

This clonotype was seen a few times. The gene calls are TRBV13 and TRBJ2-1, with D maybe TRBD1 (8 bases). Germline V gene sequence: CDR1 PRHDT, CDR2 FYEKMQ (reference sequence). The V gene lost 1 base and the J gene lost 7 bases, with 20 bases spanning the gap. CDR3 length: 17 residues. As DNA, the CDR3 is TGTGCCAGCAGCTTAGATTTTCGGACAGGGAGGGGAAATGAGCAGTTCTTC. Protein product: CASSLDFRTGRGNEQFF.

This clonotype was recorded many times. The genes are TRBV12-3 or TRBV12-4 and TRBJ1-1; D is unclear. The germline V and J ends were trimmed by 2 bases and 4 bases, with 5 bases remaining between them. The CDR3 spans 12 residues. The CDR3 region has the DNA TGTGCCAGCAGTTTAATAGGCACTGAAGCTTTCTTT. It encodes CASSLIGTEAFF.

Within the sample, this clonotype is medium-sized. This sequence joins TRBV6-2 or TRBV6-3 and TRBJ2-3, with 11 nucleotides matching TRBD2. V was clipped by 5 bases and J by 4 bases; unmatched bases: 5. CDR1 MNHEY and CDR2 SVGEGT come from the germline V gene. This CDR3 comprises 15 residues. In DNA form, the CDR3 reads TGTGCCAGCAGTAGAACTAGCGGGAGAGCAGATACGCAGTATTTT. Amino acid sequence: CASSRTSGRADTQYF.

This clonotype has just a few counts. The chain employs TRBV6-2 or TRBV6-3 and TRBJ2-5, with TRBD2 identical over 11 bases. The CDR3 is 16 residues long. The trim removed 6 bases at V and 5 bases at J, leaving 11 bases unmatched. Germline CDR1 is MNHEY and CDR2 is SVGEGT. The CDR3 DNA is TGTGCCAGCAGAACCCTAGCGGGGGGCCGGAGGGAGACCCAGTACTTC. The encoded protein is CASRTLAGGRRETQYF.

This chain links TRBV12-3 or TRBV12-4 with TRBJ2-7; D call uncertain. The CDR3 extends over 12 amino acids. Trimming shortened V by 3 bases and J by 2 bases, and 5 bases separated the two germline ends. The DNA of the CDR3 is TGTGCCAGCAGTTTTCTTCCCTACGAGCAGTACTTC. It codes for CASSFLPYEQYF.

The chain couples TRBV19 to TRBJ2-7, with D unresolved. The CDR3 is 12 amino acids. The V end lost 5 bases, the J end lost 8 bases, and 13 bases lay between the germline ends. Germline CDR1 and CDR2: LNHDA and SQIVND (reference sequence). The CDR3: CASSEPRSKQYF. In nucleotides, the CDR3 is TGTGCCAGTAGTGAACCCCGGAGTAAGCAGTACTTC.